The source of this TCR beta chain is a study of blood T cell repertoires in COVID-19. Across the whole study: The samples span acute and convalescent COVID-19 from the United States, Italy and Spain.

CDR1 and CDR2 (germline): ENHRY, SYGVKD. The CDR3 is 17 amino acids. Trimming cost V 0 bases and J 1 base; bases outside gene matches: 5. Study processing details: Counts of nucleated cells, estimated from reference gene primer amplification, were obtained. Clones were sequenced by immunoSEQ multiplex PCR, and TCRdb holds only the in-frame ones, with some missing. V and J calls plus clone size are reproduced from that table; the DNA served to infer D and trimming. The data show 80,000 to 100,000 clones, roughly nine tenths seen once. The clonotype comes from a human donor with active COVID-19. The donor label of this sample is uncertain. The sample consisted of peripheral blood. The V call is TRBV10-3, the J call TRBJ2-4; 8 bases map to TRBD2. For the CDR3, the DNA is TGTGCCATCAGTGAGTCCCGGGGCGGGAGGGCCAAAAACATTCAGTACTTC. It is translated as CAISESRGGRAKNIQYF.